This note documents a single T cell receptor beta chain sequence. This clonotype appeared many times. The target of this receptor is not known. Per-nucleotide qualities are absent, and no much larger clonotype sits a single base away. TCR alpha and beta CDR3 regions were amplified with the iRepertoire nested amplicon-rescue multiplex PCR (arm-PCR) platform from RNA. For one-step reverse transcription and amplification, about 100-450 ng of tissue mRNA or PBMC total RNA was used as input. Following bead purification, Illumina adapters were added by a secondary multiplex PCR, and libraries between 200 and 400 bp were gel-purified. The libraries contained internal 6-nucleotide barcodes that were used for demultiplexing. The libraries were sequenced on an Illumina MiSeq using 2x220 or 2x250 nucleotide paired-end reads. The study's own analysis went as follows. Paired reads were merged using FLASH 1.2.11 and aligned with BWA-MEM to the GRCh37 human genome, and TRA and TRB reads were then extracted. V and J assignment used an IMGT-derived reference of cassette sequences and CDR3 motifs that included pseudogenes. Reads were translated in three frames, and productive CDR3s were defined as those with a C...FGXG motif and no stop codons. Clonotypes were defined as unique combinations of V-J cassette pair and CDR3 amino acid sequence. Hamming distance filtering was applied to reads, with thresholds set by the sequence error rate of each sample in mapped regions. TCRdb ran its own pipeline on the public reads, namely fastp trimming at Q25 and MiXCR clone calling, and kept in-frame beta chains. Rows are combined by CDR3 protein, so each entry shows the most common genes and DNA. The V and J calls were not made by the authors but by TCRdb's processing. The sample contains approximately 120,000 distinct CDR3 sequences, around 23% of them found a single time. In total, the top ten clones hold nearly 15% of the sample.

The data derive from a study of glioma-infiltrating T cells (dated by TCRdb to the mid-2010s). Regarding the research as a whole: Sequencing of TCR alpha- and beta-chain repertoires was performed on glioma tissue, on non-neoplastic brain tissue, and on matched peripheral blood mononuclear cells. Three low-grade glioma patients, about 8 primary glioblastoma patients, and three non-glioma patients who contributed non-neoplastic brain tissue made up the paired cohort. To measure divergence between tissue and blood T-cell populations, each tissue-infiltrating repertoire was compared with the peripheral blood repertoire of the same patient.

The investigation overall reported the following: Group comparisons rested on small numbers: three non-neoplastic, three low-grade glioma and roughly eight glioblastoma patients. In non-neoplastic patients, VJ-independent divergence between tissue and blood fell below expectation, whereas in all gliomas, and especially in low-grade gliomas, the divergence rose above expectation. Only a very small number of CDR3 sequences turned up in both tissue and blood, a result put down to high CDR3 diversity combined with limited sampling.

Including the terminal cysteine and phenylalanine, the CDR3 comprises 15 residues. Only the CDR3 region is kept as DNA, spanning 45 bases read in frame from base 1. V sheds 4 bases and J sheds 5 bases, leaving 16 bases between their ends. CDR1 and CDR2 (MNHEY, SVGEGT) derive from the germline V gene. Sequenced material: glioma tissue, nonneoplastic brain tissue, or PBMCs (not recorded which). The V gene is TRBV6-2 or TRBV6-3 and the J gene is TRBJ2-3, with a weak D call of TRBD2 (6 bases match). The TCR sequence derives from a human donor with low-grade glioma or glioblastoma, undergoing nonglioma brain surgery, or in good health (not recorded which). The CDR3 is CASSWKGTDGDTQYF. The bases read TGTGCCAGCAGTTGGAAGGGGACTGACGGAGATACGCAGTATTTT.